Listed below are T cell receptor beta chains from one sample, sequenced in a study of graft-versus-host responses after intestinal transplantation. The table came from immunoSEQ multiplex PCR; TCRdb's copy has only in-frame clones and leaves some out. The table includes about 54,000 clones, less than 95% detected once. The sequences come from PBMCs, collected 650 to 670 days after intestinal transplant. The origin of the receptors is a human patient who received an intestinal transplant, so some T cells may come from the graft donor. The CDR3 runs from the conserved cysteine through the conserved F or W. A D gene is named only where the DNA matches it firmly. Size is stated for part of the rows, as once, few or many counts, or as a class when the clone is expanded.

J | D | size | V | DNA | CDR3
TRBJ2-7 | TRBD1 | . | TRBV11-2 | TGTGCCAGCAGCTTAGGACGCGGACAGGGCTACGAGCAGTACTTC | CASSLGRGQGYEQYF
TRBJ2-7 | . | . | TRBV19 | TGTGCCAGTTCCGACCAGGGGCAACTTTACGAGCAGTACTTC | CASSDQGQLYEQYF
TRBJ2-4 | TRBD1 | . | TRBV19 | TGTGCCAGCACTCAAGAGCCCGGCAGGGGGCTAGACATTCAGTACTTC | CASTQEPGRGLDIQYF
TRBJ1-1 | . | . | TRBV27 | TGTGCCAGCAGTCAAGCAGGGGACACTGAAGCTTTCTTT | CASSQAGDTEAFF
TRBJ2-1 | . | . | TRBV5-8 | TGTGCCAGCAGCTTTAAGGGCTACAATGAGCAGTTCTTC | CASSFKGYNEQFF
TRBJ2-3 | TRBD1 | . | TRBV7-3 | TGTGCCAGCAGCTTAGGACGGGACAGGGGATCCGATACGCAGTATTTT | CASSLGRDRGSDTQYF
TRBJ1-2 | . | . | TRBV27 | TGTGCCAGCAGTCTGGACGGATACTATGGCTACACCTTC | CASSLDGYYGYTF
TRBJ2-7 | TRBD2 | few | TRBV30 | TGTGCCTGGAGTGTCGTTGGGACTAGCGGGGGGTCTAGGAACGAGCAGTACTTC | CAWSVVGTSGGSRNEQYF
TRBJ1-1 | . | . | TRBV13 | TGTGCCAGCAGCTTGGGGCAGGTTGAAGCTTTCTTT | CASSLGQVEAFF
TRBJ1-1 | TRBD1 | . | TRBV4-2 | TGTGCCAGCAGCCATCCCGGACAGGGGGTCATGAACACTGAAGCTTTCTTT | CASSHPGQGVMNTEAFF
TRBJ2-1 | TRBD2 | . | TRBV5-1 | TGCGCCAGCAGCTCCGGGACTAGCTACAATGAGCAGTTCTTC | CASSSGTSYNEQFF
TRBJ2-1 | TRBD2 | . | TRBV25-1 | TGTGCCAGCAGTGTACTCTCGGGACTAGGGGGCTACAATGAGCAGTTCTTC | CASSVLSGLGGYNEQFF
TRBJ2-5 | TRBD1 | . | TRBV2 | TGTGCCAGCACCCGGGACAGGTTAGAGACCCAGTACTTC | CASTRDRLETQYF
TRBJ2-1 | . | . | TRBV11-1 | TGTGCCAGCAGCCCCTCGGCTAGGATCCAGATCTTC | CASSPSARIQIF
TRBJ1-2 | . | . | TRBV19 | TGTGCCAGTAGTGCCCAACCGTATCCGCGAGACAAGGCGGATGGCTACACCTTC | CASSAQPYPRDKADGYTF
TRBJ1-1 | . | . | TRBV29-1 | TGCAGCGTTGGGACAGCCCAAGCTTTCTTT | CSVGTAQAFF
TRBJ2-1 | . | . | TRBV19 | TGTGCCAGTAGTCCGTGGGGAAGTGTACGCAATGAGCAGTTCTTC | CASSPWGSVRNEQFF
TRBJ1-1 | . | . | TRBV7-9 | TGTGCCAGTACCGAGGAAGCTTTCTTT | CASTEEAFF
TRBJ2-1 | . | once | TRBV7-9 | TGTGCCAGCAGCACCCGGGACCTGCAGTTCTTC | CASSTRDLQFF
TRBJ1-2 | . | . | TRBV4-1 | TGCGCCAGCAGCCAGGTGGTCCACCCTACTAACTATGGCTACACCTTC | CASSQVVHPTNYGYTF
TRBJ1-4 | . | . | TRBV6-5 | TGTGCCAGCAGCCTCTTTGCAACTAATGAAAAACTGTTTTTT | CASSLFATNEKLFF
TRBJ2-2 | . | . | TRBV5-4 | TGTGCCAGCAGCTTGGGACAGGGAGGGAACACCGGGGAGCTGTTTTTT | CASSLGQGGNTGELFF